This paragraph reports one TCR beta chain. The data stem from a study of blood T cell repertoires in COVID-19. Looked up from germline, CDR1 is SGHTA and CDR2 is FQGTGA. The V end was cut by 2 bases, the J end by 0 bases, with 15 bases between. This CDR3 comprises 17 residues. The repertoire was sequenced with immunoSEQ multiplex PCR; TCRdb's copy has only in-frame clones and lacks some. The data hold nearly 250,000 clones, with about 82% observed a single time. This clonotype was sampled from a woman in her forties or fifties who had recovered from COVID-19. The sample taken for sequencing was PBMCs or T cells enriched from blood (not recorded which). The genes are TRBV7-3 and TRBJ2-3, with a tentative D call TRBD2 (6 bases). The CDR3 region is CASSLLGGTASTDTQYF. CDR3 bases: TGTGCCAGCAGCTTATTAGGCGGGACGGCAAGCACAGATACGCAGTATTTT.